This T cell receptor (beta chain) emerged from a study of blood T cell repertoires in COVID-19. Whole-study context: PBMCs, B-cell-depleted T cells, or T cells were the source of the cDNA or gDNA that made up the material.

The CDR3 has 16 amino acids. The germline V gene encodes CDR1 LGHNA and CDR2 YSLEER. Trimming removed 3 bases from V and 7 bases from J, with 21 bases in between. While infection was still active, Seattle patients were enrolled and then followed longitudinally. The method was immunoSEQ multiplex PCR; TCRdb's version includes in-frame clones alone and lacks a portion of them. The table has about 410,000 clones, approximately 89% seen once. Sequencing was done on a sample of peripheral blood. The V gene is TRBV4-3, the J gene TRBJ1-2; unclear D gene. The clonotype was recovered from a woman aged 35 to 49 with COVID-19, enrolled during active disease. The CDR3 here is CASSQNLGGIKGGYTF. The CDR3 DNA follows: TGCGCCAGCAGCCAGAATTTAGGAGGGATTAAGGGTGGCTACACCTTC.